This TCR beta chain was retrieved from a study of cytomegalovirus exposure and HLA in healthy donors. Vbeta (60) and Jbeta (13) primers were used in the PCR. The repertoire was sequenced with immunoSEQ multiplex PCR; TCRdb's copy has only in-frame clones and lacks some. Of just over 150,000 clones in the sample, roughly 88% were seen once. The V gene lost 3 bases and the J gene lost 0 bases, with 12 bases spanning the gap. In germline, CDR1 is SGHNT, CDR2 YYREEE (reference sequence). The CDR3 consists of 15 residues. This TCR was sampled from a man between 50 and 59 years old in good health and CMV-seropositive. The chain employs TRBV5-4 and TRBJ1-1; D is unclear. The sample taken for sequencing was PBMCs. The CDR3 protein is CASSSFVEMNTEAFF. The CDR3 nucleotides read TGTGCCAGCAGCTCTTTCGTGGAGATGAACACTGAAGCTTTCTTT.